Presented here are 18 T cell receptor beta chains from one specimen sequenced in a study of early T cells in non-severe SARS-CoV-2 infection. One entry per CDR3 protein results from TCRdb running MiXCR on the 5' RACE reads. The repertoire holds more than 80,000 distinct CDR3 sequences, with around a sixth as singletons. The source material was whole blood. Receptor source: an adult who was a healthcare worker with PCR-confirmed SARS-CoV-2 infection or an uninfected control (not recorded which).

V and J are TRBV5-1 and TRBJ2-7; 7 positions match TRBD1. This CDR3 contains 14 residues. V lost 2 bases, J lost 0 bases, and 2 bases stayed unmatched. CDR1 and CDR2 (germline): SGHRS, YFSETQ. CDR3 DNA: TGCGCCAGCAGCTTCGGGACAGACTCCTACGAGCAGTACTTC. This sequence encodes CASSFGTDSYEQYF.

The V and J genes are TRBV5-1 and TRBJ1-1, with D possibly being TRBD1 (5 bases). From germline, CDR1 is SGHRS and CDR2 YFSETQ. Trimming took 0 bases from V and 5 from J, leaving 14 bases between them. The CDR3 consists of 15 residues. The DNA of the CDR3 is TGCGCCAGCAGCTTGGCCAACCGAGAGGGGACTGAAGCTTTCTTT. Translated: CASSLANREGTEAFF. The variable domain in full, completed from reference TRBV5-1 and TRBJ1-1, reads KAGVTQTPRYLIKTRGQQVTLSCSPISGHRSVSWYQQTPGQGLQFLFEYFSETQRNKGNFPGRFSGRQFSNSRSEMNVSTLELGDSALYLCASSLANREGTEAFFGQGTRLTVV.

This clonotype was observed a handful of times. The V gene is TRBV7-2, the J gene TRBJ2-1; D may be TRBD2 (5 bases). Germline V gene lookup returns CDR1 SGHTA and CDR2 FQGNSA. The CDR3 consists of 15 residues. Trimming stripped 3 bases from V and 1 base from J, with 10 bases between. CDR3 in amino acids: CASSFRGDSYNEQFF. CDR3 nucleotide sequence: TGTGCCAGCAGCTTTCGGGGAGATTCCTACAATGAGCAGTTCTTC.

This clonotype showed up just a few times. The J gene is TRBJ2-7, the V gene TRBV7-8, with TRBD2 matching over 7 bases. Germline assignment: CDR1 SGHVS and CDR2 FQNEAQ. The CDR3 contains 15 residues. The trim removed 5 bases at V and 3 bases at J, leaving 10 bases unmatched. CDR3 coding DNA: TGTGCCAGCAGCCCGAAGGTAGCGGGTGACTACGAGCAGTACTTC. It is translated as CASSPKVAGDYEQYF.

In this sample, this clonotype turned up a few times. V gene TRBV5-1 combines with J gene TRBJ2-1; the D is unclear. The CDR3 runs to 15 residues. CDR1 and CDR2 from the germline V gene are SGHRS and YFSETQ. V was pared by 0 bases and J by 4 bases, with 11 bases between. The CDR3 DNA follows: TGCGCCAGCAGCTTGGTACCAGAGTCTTACAATGAGCAGTTCTTC. Residues: CASSLVPESYNEQFF.

This chain links TRBV11-2 with TRBJ2-7; 7 positions match TRBD1. Germline V gene data show CDR1 as SGHAT and CDR2 as FQNNGV. V was pared by 4 bases and J by 3 bases, with 6 bases of the junction left unmatched. This CDR3 spans 14 amino acids. The CDR3 protein is CASSSHDRDYEQYF. Here the CDR3 DNA reads TGTGCCAGCAGCTCGCATGACAGGGACTACGAGCAGTACTTC.

The chain combines TRBV23-1 with TRBJ2-5; 8 bases are a match to TRBD1. TRBV23-1 is filed as an ORF, its function uncertain. The CDR3 length is 15 residues. The V gene end was trimmed by 0 bases and the J gene end by 3 bases; junction bases not matched to a gene: 3. The CDR3 DNA reads TGCGCCAGCAGTCAATCAGGACAGGGCGAAGAGACCCAGTACTTC. Its protein product is CASSQSGQGEETQYF.

As concerns this clonotype: This CDR3 is missing its conserved last phenylalanine or tryptophan, likely due to a read error. This chain connects TRBV30 to TRBJ1-3; D is possibly TRBD1 (5 bases). Trimming removed 4 bases from V and 4 bases from J, with 17 bases in between. Germline CDR1 reads GTSNPN; CDR2 reads SVGIG (reference sequence). This CDR3 comprises 15 residues. The CDR3 loop reads CAWTHPGDSGNTIYL. The DNA of the CDR3 is TGTGCCTGGACCCATCCGGGGGATTCAGGAAACACCATATATCTT.

Comment on this clonotype: Being one base from a much bigger clone, this may be a read error. The chain has TRBV7-8 and TRBJ2-3; TRBD2 matches 12 bases. The CDR3 length is 17 residues. Germline V gene lookup returns CDR1 SGHVS and CDR2 FQNEAQ. The CDR3 bases are TGTGCCGGCAGCTTAGGGACTAGCGGGTCCTCCCGGGATACGCAGTATTTT. This codes for CAGSLGTSGSSRDTQYF.

A few counts support this clonotype. The rearrangement uses TRBV11-3 and TRBJ2-6; 8 positions agree with TRBD1. Germline trimming cut 4 bases from V and 2 bases from J; bases unmatched to any gene: 1. CDR1 and CDR2 from the germline V gene are SGHNT and YENEEA. The CDR3 totals 15 residues. CDR3 sequence reads: CASSSTGAGANVLTF. The CDR3 nucleotides are TGTGCCAGCAGCTCGACAGGGGCTGGGGCCAACGTCCTGACTTTC.

A few counts support this clonotype. V gene TRBV5-1 combines with J gene TRBJ2-2; D is perhaps TRBD1 (6 bases). Germline V gives CDR1 SGHRS, CDR2 YFSETQ. V was pared by 5 bases and J by 0 bases, with 8 bases between. The CDR3 is 14 amino acids. The DNA of the CDR3 is TGCGCCAGCAGGGGGACAACGAACACCGGGGAGCTGTTTTTT. Residues: CASRGTTNTGELFF. Filled out from reference TRBV5-1 and TRBJ2-2, the complete variable domain reads KAGVTQTPRYLIKTRGQQVTLSCSPISGHRSVSWYQQTPGQGLQFLFEYFSETQRNKGNFPGRFSGRQFSNSRSEMNVSTLELGDSALYLCASRGTTNTGELFFGEGSRLTVL.

This chain links TRBV12-3 or TRBV12-4 with TRBJ2-1; no firm D call. Trimming shortened V by 4 bases and J by 9 bases, and 19 bases separated the two germline ends. The CDR3 runs 15 residues. The chain's CDR3 is CASSSEPGHRTEQFF. CDR3 DNA sequence: TGTGCCAGCAGTTCTGAGCCTGGGCATCGGACTGAGCAGTTCTTC.

This clonotype was detected only a few times. The chain has TRBV24-1 and TRBJ2-7; TRBD2 agrees at 13 bases. CDR3 size: 17 residues. Trimming took 4 bases from V and 7 from J; bases not matched to a gene: 12. In germline, CDR1 is KGHDR, CDR2 SFDVKD. DNA of the CDR3: TGTGCCACCAGTGACCGCGGGACTAGCGGGGCCCGAGGGGAGCAGTACTTC. Protein sequence: CATSDRGTSGARGEQYF.

At least ten counts were recorded for this clonotype. The chain couples TRBV6-6 to TRBJ2-7; 7 bases are shared with TRBD2. The germline V gene has CDR1 MNHNY and CDR2 SVGAGI (reference sequence). V shed 2 bases and J 5 bases; nucleotides not matched to a gene: 12. This CDR3 is 16 amino acids long. Written as DNA, the CDR3 is TGTGCCAGCAGTTACGGTTTTGAGGGAGGGCCCCACGAGCAGTACTTC. Encoded protein: CASSYGFEGGPHEQYF.

Only a few counts were recorded for this clonotype. The junction does not match germline at one end; this may be a read error. This rearrangement joins TRBV4-1 to TRBJ2-1; D ambiguous. CDR1 is MGHRA, CDR2 YSYEKL, per germline. CDR3 length: 17 amino acids. The CDR3 region is CASSQDRRVYSHNEQFF. CDR3 bases: TGCGCCAGCAGCCAAGATCGCCGCGTGTACTCCCACAATGAGCAGTTCTTC.

This clonotype was counted at least ten times. V is TRBV7-9 and J is TRBJ2-7, with D perhaps matching TRBD2 (5 bases). Deletions cut 6 bases from V and 0 bases from J, with 12 bases between. Germline-derived CDR1 and CDR2 are SEHNR and FQNEAQ (reference sequence). The CDR3 covers 14 residues. As DNA, the CDR3 is TGTGCCAGCAGGTCTAGCCGGGGCTCCTACGAGCAGTACTTC. Translation gives CASRSSRGSYEQYF.

This clonotype was observed a few times. This chain connects TRBV5-6 to TRBJ2-1, with TRBD1 identical over 9 bases. Germline V gives CDR1 SGHDT, CDR2 YYEEEE. V gave up 3 bases and J gave up 9 bases; unmatched junction bases: 10. The CDR3 is made up of 15 amino acids. Here the CDR3 reads CASSSWDRDGAEQFF. CDR3 bases: TGTGCCAGCAGCTCCTGGGACAGGGATGGAGCTGAGCAGTTCTTC.

The CDR3 reads CSVEDPGALYTEAFF. The DNA for the CDR3 is TGCAGCGTTGAAGATCCAGGGGCCTTATACACTGAAGCTTTCTTT. The V call is TRBV29-1, the J call TRBJ1-1; possible D gene TRBD1, 6 bases. The germline gives CDR1 SQVTM, CDR2 ANQGSEA. The CDR3 consists of 15 residues. The V and J ends lost 0 bases and 3 bases respectively, with 14 bases between them.